The 18 T cell receptor beta chains reported below all come from one sample, sequenced in a study of blood T cells in healthy people across ages. Next came a second PCR, run for about 6 to 11 cycles, which used a sample-barcoded 5' primer along with a J-beta primer mix. TCRdb called the 5' RACE reads again in MiXCR, with one record for every CDR3 protein. Here the sample spans around 1.5 million distinct CDR3 sequences, around 36% being singletons. Material: blood. The origin of the receptors is a woman in her twenties or thirties in good health.

The chain carries TRBV4-1 and TRBJ2-1, with no clear D. CDR3 length: 14 amino acids. V shed 3 bases and J shed 7 bases, with 13 bases lying between them. Germline-derived CDR1 and CDR2 are MGHRA and YSYEKL. CDR3 bases: TGCGCCAGCAGCCATCCCCTTGTATTTAATGAGCAGTTCTTC. Protein: CASSHPLVFNEQFF.

This clonotype was observed a few times. The chain carries TRBV20-1 and TRBJ2-7, with 16 bases that match TRBD2. With 5 bases clipped from V and 0 bases from J, the junction kept 10 bases outside the gene matches. This CDR3 comprises 18 residues. Germline V gene data show CDR1 as DFQATT and CDR2 as SNEGSKA (reference sequence). DNA for the CDR3: TGCAGTGCTGAACCGGGACTAGCGGGAGGGATCAGCTCCTACGAGCAGTACTTC. Its translation is CSAEPGLAGGISSYEQYF.

This clonotype was counted only a few times. The chain employs TRBV7-2 and TRBJ1-5, with a possible D match to TRBD1 (5 bases). In germline, CDR1 is SGHTA, CDR2 FQGNSA. This CDR3 region has 13 residues. With 6 bases removed from V and 6 bases from J, the gap between germline ends came to 12 bases. The CDR3 loop reads CASSSQGSQPQHF. DNA for the CDR3: TGTGCCAGCAGTTCCCAGGGCAGTCAGCCCCAGCATTTT.

This chain joins TRBV20-1 and TRBJ2-7; D is possibly TRBD2 (5 bases). This CDR3 has 12 residues. Germline CDR1 is DFQATT and CDR2 is SNEGSKA (reference sequence). Trimming took off 6 bases at V and 2 bases at J, with 11 bases between the two ends. CDR3 sequence reads: CSAGGSTYEQYF. For the CDR3, the DNA is TGCAGTGCCGGCGGGTCCACCTACGAGCAGTACTTC.

This clonotype was counted between two and nine times. This chain joins TRBV29-1 and TRBJ1-2, with TRBD1 matching over 7 bases. The CDR3 has 13 residues. CDR1 is SQVTM, CDR2 ANQGSEA, per germline. After removal of 3 bases from V and 4 bases from J, the junction contained 5 bases not matched to a gene. The CDR3 loop is CSVEGGQAYGYTF. In nucleotides, the CDR3 is TGCAGCGTTGAGGGCGGACAGGCCTATGGCTACACCTTC.

This clonotype was seen a handful of times. V is TRBV12-3 or TRBV12-4 and J is TRBJ2-5; D is uncertain. With 6 bases removed from V and 1 base from J, the gap between germline ends came to 9 bases. This CDR3 spans 13 amino acids. In nucleotides, the CDR3 is TGTGCCAGCAGAGACGACCTCCAAGAGACCCAGTACTTC. Protein: CASRDDLQETQYF.

The chain couples TRBV10-3 to TRBJ1-2; TRBD1 might be the D (5 bases). CDR1 is ENHRY, CDR2 SYGVKD, per germline. Trimming removed 10 bases at V and 2 bases at J, with 20 bases between. CDR3 length equals 15 residues. In DNA form, the CDR3 reads TGTGCCACCCTAGCCAGGGCCCTGGGCAACTATGGCTACACCTTC. Its protein is CATLARALGNYGYTF.

V is TRBV5-1 and J is TRBJ2-1; 11 positions match TRBD2. The CDR3 has 14 residues. The germline CDR1 and CDR2 sequences are SGHRS and YFSETQ. The trim removed 7 bases at V and 6 bases at J, leaving 6 bases unmatched. CDR3: CASGLAGRINEQFF. In DNA, the CDR3 is TGCGCCAGCGGACTAGCGGGTAGGATCAATGAGCAGTTCTTC.

J is TRBJ2-1 and V is TRBV20-1; possible D gene TRBD2, 6 bases. This CDR3 has 12 amino acids. Germline CDR1 and CDR2: DFQATT and SNEGSKA (reference sequence). With 6 bases removed from V and 10 bases from J, the gap between germline ends came to 16 bases. The CDR3 nucleotides are TGCAGTGCGGCCCTAGCGCTTAACGAGCAGTTCTTC. Its protein product is CSAALALNEQFF.

The chain is built from TRBV5-1 and TRBJ2-3; 9 bases agree with TRBD1. This CDR3 contains 15 residues. Germline V gene sequence: CDR1 SGHRS, CDR2 YFSETQ. Trimming removed 7 bases from V and 2 bases from J; junction bases left unmatched: 8. CDR3 sequence (DNA): TGCGCCAGCGGTACCGGGACAGGGACCACAGATACGCAGTATTTT. Residues: CASGTGTGTTDTQYF.

Concerning this clonotype itself: Since the CDR3 does not end with the conserved phenylalanine or tryptophan, this likely comes from a read error. This sequence joins TRBV25-1 and TRBJ2-3; TRBD2 matches 8 bases. The CDR3 is 17 amino acids. The V gene end was trimmed by 3 bases and the J gene end by 2 bases; junction bases not matched to a gene: 10. Germline lookup yields CDR1 MGHDK and CDR2 SYGVNS. The CDR3 DNA is TGTGCCAGCAGTGAGACAGAAGGACTAGCAATCACAGATACGCAGTATTGT. It yields the protein CASSETEGLAITDTQYC.

This clonotype was seen a handful of times. The rearrangement links TRBV7-9 to TRBJ2-3, with D perhaps given as TRBD1 or TRBD2 (5 bases each). V was clipped by 5 bases and J by 0 bases, with 12 bases between them. The germline V gene has CDR1 SEHNR and CDR2 FQNEAQ (reference sequence). The CDR3 runs to 15 residues. The CDR3 reads CASSPDGTSTDTQYF. The CDR3 DNA sequence: TGTGCCAGCAGCCCCGACGGGACCAGCACAGATACGCAGTATTTT.

The table lists this clonotype with many counts. V is TRBV7-7 and J is TRBJ2-5; 8 bases agree with TRBD1. CDR3 length: 15 residues. Germline trimming cut 2 bases from V and 4 bases from J; bases unmatched to any gene: 6. The germline V gene has CDR1 SSHAT and CDR2 FNYEAQ (reference sequence). CDR3 protein: CASSLFRGPLETQYF. For the CDR3, the DNA is TGTGCCAGCAGCTTATTCAGGGGGCCGCTAGAGACCCAGTACTTC.

A remark on this clonotype: One junction end disagrees with the germline gene, perhaps due to a read error. This chain connects TRBV20-1 to TRBJ2-7, with 11 bases aligning to TRBD2. This CDR3 has 18 residues. Germline V CDR1 and CDR2: DFQATT, SNEGSKA (reference sequence). The CDR3 coding sequence is TGCAGTGCTAGCCCCTTTTGGTTAGCGGGAGGGCCTTCCTACGGGCAGTACTTC. It specifies CSASPFWLAGGPSYGQYF.

The V gene is TRBV3-1, the J gene TRBJ2-7; D is possibly TRBD1 or TRBD2 (6 bases each). Per germline, CDR1 LGHDT and CDR2 YNNKEL (reference sequence). The germline V and J ends were trimmed by 5 bases and 5 bases, with 19 bases remaining between them. The CDR3 is 15 residues long. The CDR3 loop is CASSGGPDRDHEQYF. In DNA, the CDR3 is TGTGCCAGCAGCGGGGGGCCAGACAGAGACCACGAGCAGTACTTC.

This clonotype was counted ten times or more. The chain is built from TRBV10-3 and TRBJ2-7, with 7 bases that match TRBD2. This CDR3 region has 12 residues. The J segment lost 6 bases and the V segment lost 3 bases, leaving 2 bases of the junction unmatched. CDR1 ENHRY and CDR2 SYGVKD come from the germline V gene. The CDR3 sequence: CAISDPGGEQYF. CDR3 DNA: TGTGCCATCAGTGACCCGGGGGGCGAGCAGTACTTC.

This clonotype was seen a few times. The chain recombines TRBV5-1 with TRBJ2-7, with D uncertain. CDR3 length: 14 residues. V shed 1 base and J shed 3 bases, with 11 bases lying between them. Germline V CDR1 and CDR2: SGHRS, YFSETQ. CDR3 DNA sequence: TGCGCCAGCAGCTTGACAGCGATTGGCTACGAGCAGTACTTC. Encoded protein: CASSLTAIGYEQYF.

The table lists this clonotype with a few counts. The chain uses TRBV4-1 and TRBJ2-7; D unresolved. CDR1 MGHRA and CDR2 YSYEKL come from the germline V gene. CDR3 length: 12 amino acids. V lost 0 bases, J lost 9 bases, and 9 bases lay in between. The CDR3, as DNA: TGCGCCAGCAGCCAAGAATTGGCAGTGCAGTACTTC. It encodes CASSQELAVQYF.